This TCR beta chain was sequenced for a study of cytomegalovirus exposure and HLA in healthy donors. General study results and limits: In most subjects, TCR beta sequences reportedly gave accurate predictions of HLA-A and HLA-B alleles. Association of 16,951 TCR beta sequences with HLA alleles was found at 0.05 false discovery rate in a later analysis. The classifier reportedly diagnosed cytomegalovirus status with high specificity and sensitivity.

As for this clone: Antigen unknown.

This PCR relied on a set of 60 Vbeta primers and 13 Jbeta primers. Sequencing was performed with immunoSEQ multiplex PCR; in TCRdb, only in-frame clones are kept and a portion is missing. This table has roughly 120,000 clones, around 82% appearing once. While unrecorded immune exposures were likely, the donors were nominally healthy when sampled. Germline V gene data show CDR1 as SGDLS and CDR2 as YYNGEE. With V trimmed by 0 bases and J by 11 bases, 5 bases remained unmatched. CDR3 length equals 13 residues. The material sequenced was PBMCs. This chain links TRBV9 with TRBJ1-1; 9 bases agree with TRBD1. The sequence derives from a man aged 40-49 years in good health and CMV-seronegative. The CDR3 nucleotides are TGTGCCAGCAGCGTAGGGAACAGGGGGCAGGCTTTCTTT. Translated: CASSVGNRGQAFF.